Sequencing of this T cell receptor beta chain was carried out in a study of identical twins. General study points: Monozygotic twin pairs showed more out-of-frame TCR alpha sharing than models estimated. Surplus twin overlap in beta out-of-frame sequences was less pronounced.

A universal primer site was incorporated via template switching, and the cDNA contained unique molecular identifiers. TCRdb redid the calling of the 5' RACE reads with MiXCR, one entry per CDR3 protein. The sample holds 1.5 million to 2 million distinct CDR3 sequences; roughly a third are singletons and the top ten take 0.27%. About this clonotype itself: Its antigen is currently unknown.

This CDR3 has 14 amino acids. The V end lost 6 bases, the J end lost 1 base, and 12 bases lay between the germline ends. The V gene's germline CDR1 is SNHLY and CDR2 FYNNEI. The chain employs TRBV2 and TRBJ2-5; D perhaps matches TRBD1 (5 bases). Sequences were obtained from cord blood. This receptor was obtained from a newborn girl in good health. DNA of the CDR3: TGTGCCAGCAGCCTGACAGTTCTCCAAGAGACCCAGTACTTC. It encodes CASSLTVLQETQYF.